This T cell receptor (beta chain) is from a study of vaccination effects on CD4 cells after COVID-19 (dated by TCRdb to 2021 to 2024). Some background on the complete study: Each participant received two doses of an mRNA SARS-CoV-2 vaccine, either BNT162b2 or mRNA-1273. Cultures from other donors in the study were sequenced with the Oncomine TCR Beta short-read assay on an Illumina iSeq 100. The full study included some 10 COVID-19 convalescent patients and a few SARS-CoV-2-naive healthy vaccine recipients. The study compared SARS-CoV-2 spike-specific CD4+ TCR repertoires before and after mRNA vaccination in COVID-19 convalescent patients and infection-naive vaccine recipients. Results and caveats for the whole study, not just this receptor: Marked clonal contraction was observed in both infection-induced and vaccine-induced clones at late post-vaccination timepoints, consistent with waning T cell responses. Among healthy vaccine recipients, nearly all vaccine-induced clones were SARS-CoV-2 mono-reactive, and just 1 of 255 was cross-reactive with common cold coronaviruses. The study was limited by a small number of convalescent patients and lacked early post-infection timepoints.

Of note for this clone: The antigen it binds to is not known. There are no base qualities to consult, and no much larger clone falls within one base.

The library was built by means of the immunoSEQ multiplex PCR assay. TCR beta CDR3 sequencing was performed on DNA from the cultured, isolated CD4+ T cells. The authors' pipeline ran thus. Non-productive TCR sequences were removed, reads were trimmed to the CDR3 region, and CDR3s of at least 7 amino acids were retained. Antigen-specific clonotypes were identified using the MANAFEST web app by comparison of expansion in peptide wells against reference cultures. For clones to be considered positive, expansion at FDR<0.05 versus reference and all other wells, an odds ratio above 5, and a frequency above 0.1% in two replicate wells were required. Cross-reactive clonotypes were defined as significantly expanded in SARS-CoV-2 spike wells and in at least one common cold coronavirus spike condition. CDR3 similarity was assessed by Levenshtein distance with the stringdist R package, and unrooted trees were built with ape in R 3.6.1. In its TCRdb copy, this immuneACCESS table keeps in-frame sequences only and misses some clones. Where compared with another copy, unresolved V genes explain less than half of these, and the others have no known cause. That table supplies the V and J calls and clone size; D and trimming were determined from the DNA. In all, the sample holds about 73,000 clones, and around 78% of those were seen once. 8% to 11% of the sample rests with the top ten.

Trimming at the junction amounts to 5 bases on V and 8 bases on J, and the germline ends lie 9 bases apart. CDR1 and CDR2 are drawn from the germline V gene (reference sequence): SEHNR, FQNEAQ. The CDR3 starts with the cysteine, ends with the phenylalanine, and has 12 residues. The read is trimmed to its CDR3 DNA, 36 bases read in frame from base 1. In the ViraFEST assay, PBMC were stimulated with viral peptide pools, and TCR sequencing was then used to find antigen-specific CD4+ T cell clonotypes based on their expansion. After more than nine days of culture, CD4+ T cells were isolated with the EasySep CD4+ T cell isolation kit. Healthy vaccine recipients had no prior SARS-CoV-2 infection, confirmed by negative nucleocapsid antibodies before and after vaccination. Some 1.9 million PBMC per well were cultured with around 9.8 ug/ml peptides in IMDM containing approximately 4.7% human AB serum, approximately 9.1 IU/ml IL-2 and gentamicin. On days 3 and 7, half of the culture medium was replaced with fresh IL-2-containing medium. Unless noted otherwise, every peptide stimulation condition was grown in triplicate wells. Using Ficoll-Paque Plus gradient centrifugation, PBMC were separated from whole blood and then either used fresh or cryopreserved at -140C. The spike proteins of SARS-CoV-2 and of the common cold coronaviruses HCoV-NL63, HCoV-OC43 and HCoV-229E were spanned by overlapping peptide pools. The QIAamp micro DNA kit was used to extract genomic DNA from the cultured CD4+ T cells.

The receptor was isolated from a human donor who received a COVID-19 vaccine. The sample in question was CD4+ T cells from PBMCs cultured with SARS-CoV-2 spike peptides, obtained before COVID-19 vaccination. The cell subset or site label corresponds to: SARS-CoV-2 spike overlapping peptide pool stimulation. The sequence is built from TRBV7-9 and TRBJ1-4, with no reliable assignment of the D segment. The DNA sequence is as follows: TGTGCCAGCAGCACACGGACCGAAAAACTGTTTTTT. Protein translation: CASSTRTEKLFF.